This T cell receptor (beta chain) appears in the sequencing data of a study of blood T cell repertoires in COVID-19 (dated by TCRdb to 2018 to 2021). About the study as a whole: Collaborator samples came from the United States, Italy and Spain and covered acute and convalescent phases of COVID-19. Where HLA class I and class II types were available, the types were taken from metadata supplied by the sample provider, not from assay-based typing. The samples were drawn from the first 160 participants of the ongoing ImmuneRACE study and from over 950 subjects provided by 6 global collaborators. The repertoires were released in a freely available public database intended as a resource for research on the immune response to SARS-CoV-2. The prospective study material was composed of cDNA or gDNA derived from T cells, B-cell-depleted T cells, or PBMCs. Deeply sampled blood TCRbeta repertoires from subjects exposed to, actively infected with, or recovered from COVID-19 were included in the dataset. Nearly every sample came with metadata listing a de-identified subject ID, COVID-19 status, age in years and sex.

About this clone itself: Its antigen remains unidentified. No clone much larger than this one lies a single base away; base qualities are absent.

In Seattle, one collaborating source enrolled patients while the infection was active and tracked those patients longitudinally over the course of disease. Each collaborating institution followed its own protocols to collect whole blood in K2EDTA tubes. For TCRbeta analysis, collaborators shipped samples as frozen whole blood, isolated PBMCs, or DNA extracted from either of those sample types. Overall study results and their limits: The amount of clinical and demographic metadata varied by source and participant and was provided uncurated.

TCRbeta CDR3 regions were amplified from genomic DNA by means of the immunoSEQ Assay, a bias-controlled multiplex PCR. From the authors' description of their analysis: Within the assay, amplification of reference gene primers was used to estimate how many nucleated cells each sample contained. To quantify the absolute abundance of each unique TCRbeta CDR3 rearrangement, sequence reads were collapsed and filtered. For each sample, productive Simpson clonality was calculated by taking the square root of Simpson's diversity index across productive rearrangements. In TCRdb, the immuneACCESS table is reduced to in-frame sequences with V and J assigned. These tables do not hold every clone; where another copy was compared, an unresolved V gene accounts for under half, and the others remain unexplained. The DNA was the basis for D and trimming; V, J and clone size are from that table. The sample table contains approximately 150,000 clones; only one count was recorded for approximately 84% of them. Approximately 2.6% of the sample rests with the top ten.

The CDR3 starts with the cysteine, ends with the phenylalanine, and has 13 residues. The sequence is cut down to CDR3 DNA, 39 bases in frame from base 1. V is clipped by 6 bases and J by 8 bases, and the sequence between their germline boundaries is 16 bases long. The germline V gene provides CDR1 SGHTA and CDR2 FQGNSA. The chain is encoded by TRBV7-2 joined to TRBJ1-2; the D gene cannot be named for sure. The sequenced material came from peripheral blood. This clonotype was sampled from a woman older than 75 with COVID-19, enrolled during active disease. The CDR3 loop reads CASSPTSGYGYTF. The nucleotide sequence is given as TGTGCCAGCAGTCCCACGTCGGGGTACGGCTACACCTTC.